This T cell receptor (beta chain) was obtained from a study of blood T cell repertoires in COVID-19 (dated by TCRdb to about 2020). Notes on the research overall: The collaborator samples originated in the United States, Italy and Spain and spanned the acute and convalescent phases of COVID-19. The material from the prospective study consisted of cDNA or gDNA derived from T cells, B-cell-depleted T cells, or PBMCs. Deeply sampled blood TCRbeta repertoires from subjects exposed to, actively infected with, or recovered from COVID-19 were included in the dataset. The repertoires were released in a freely available public database intended as a resource for research on the immune response to SARS-CoV-2. Samples were obtained from the ongoing ImmuneRACE study (first 160 participants) and from 1,254 subjects provided by 6 global collaborators. Nearly every sample came with metadata listing a de-identified subject ID, COVID-19 status, age in years and sex. HLA class I and class II types, where available, came from metadata supplied by the sample provider rather than from assay-based typing. Study-level results and caveats: How much clinical and demographic metadata was included differed by source and by participant, and the metadata was provided uncurated.

Concerning this clone itself: Its antigen has not been determined. No qualities accompany the bases; no much larger clone lies one base away.

Including cysteine and phenylalanine, the CDR3 has 13 amino acids. Only CDR3 DNA is held: 39 bases, read in frame from base 1. According to the germline V gene, CDR1 reads MDHEN and CDR2 reads SYDVKM. The junction shows trimming of 8 bases on V and 9 bases on J, and the gene matches do not reach 8 bases of it. Collaborating institutions collected whole blood in K2EDTA tubes following their own protocols. For TCRbeta analysis, collaborators shipped samples as frozen whole blood, isolated PBMCs, or DNA extracted from either of those sample types. TCRbeta CDR3 regions were amplified from genomic DNA using the immunoSEQ Assay, a bias-controlled multiplex PCR. The source study handled its data this way. The number of nucleated cells in each sample was estimated by amplification of reference gene primers within the assay. To quantify the absolute abundance of each unique TCRbeta CDR3 rearrangement, sequence reads were collapsed and filtered. Productive Simpson clonality was computed per sample as the square root of Simpson's diversity index over productive rearrangements. As stored in TCRdb, this immuneACCESS dataset retains in-frame rearrangements with V and J assigned. A fraction of the clones does not appear; measured against another copy, unresolved V genes explain less than half of the discrepancy, and the remainder lacks a known reason. From that table come the V and J calls and clone size; the DNA was used to work out D and trimming. This sample comprises around 300,000 clones, less than 90% of them detected only once. The ten largest clones take up roughly 15% of the sample.

This TCR was sampled from a human donor in a cohort sampled during active COVID-19. Here the chain combines TRBV28 and TRBJ1-5, with 9 middle bases fitting TRBD1. The sequencing input was peripheral blood. CDR3 protein: CASGNRGQVPQHF. The sequenced DNA is TGTGCCAGCGGAAACAGGGGGCAGGTGCCCCAGCATTTT.